In its sample, the clone carrying this T cell receptor beta chain was seen a few times. MiXCR, run by TCRdb on the 5' RACE reads, gives a single entry per CDR3 protein. Of 300,000 to 400,000 distinct CDR3 sequences in the sample, over 8% were seen once. V trimming: 8 bases; J trimming: 5 bases; junction bases outside the gene matches: 8. CDR3 length: 12 amino acids. Germline V gene sequence: CDR1 DFQATT, CDR2 SNEGSKA (reference sequence). These data belong to a study of T cells after yellow fever vaccination. This rearrangement joins TRBV20-1 to TRBJ1-2; 7 positions agree with TRBD1. This material consisted of PBMCs, taken on the day of the first yellow fever vaccination. This clonotype originated in a man between 18 and 35 years old who received the YFV17D yellow fever vaccine. The CDR3 DNA reads as TGCAGTTACAGGGGACCCCTATATGGCTACACCTTC. It specifies CSYRGPLYGYTF.